This TCR beta chain is from a study of early T cells in non-severe SARS-CoV-2 infection (dated by TCRdb to the early 2020s). General notes on the study: Because TCR sequencing relied on bulk RNA taken from unsorted whole blood, pairing of alpha and beta chains was not possible. Results and caveats for the whole study, not just this receptor: VDJdb matching was skewed toward anti-spike CD8 responses, so virus-specific expansions were likely underestimated and private and CD4 specificities were missed.

In this sample, this clonotype turned up a few times. Which antigen it targets is not known. Base quality data are lacking; no much larger clone is found one base away. The library was produced with 5' RACE. These reads were obtained on a NextSeq 500. In the TCR library protocol, unique molecular identifiers were attached to individual cDNA molecules to correct for PCR bias and sequencing error. Both TCR alpha and beta chains were sequenced, and tight co-correlation was observed between alpha and beta sequence abundances in each sample. The paper's data handling went like this. Decombinator V4 was used to perform V gene, J gene and CDR3 annotation of TCR sequences. Expanded TCRs were defined as changing significantly between any two time points under a Poisson model with p below 0.0001. TCR abundances were normalised to the total number of TCRs sequenced per sample and were expressed as counts per million. TRAV1-2 paired with TRAJ12, TRAJ20 or TRAJ33 defined MAIT TCRs, while TRAV10 paired with TRAJ18 defined iNKT TCRs. A search of VDJdb, accessed on 1 November 2021, was run for TCRs annotated to CMV, EBV and SARS-CoV-2, with TCRs annotated for multiple antigens excluded. Starting from the raw public reads, TCRdb applied fastp trimming at Q25, assembled clones with MiXCR and retained in-frame beta chains. Duplicate CDR3 protein sequences are folded into a single record with the most common DNA and genes. The V and J calls and clone size come from TCRdb's table, not from the authors' own analysis. The sample has about 75,000 distinct CDR3 sequences on record, 11% of them singletons. The ten largest clonotypes hold around 12% of the sample.

Set within a cohort of healthcare workers in London, UK, this nested case-control study involved weekly PCR testing of nasopharyngeal swabs along with blood sampling. Healthcare workers were recruited between 23 and 31 March 2020, during the week of the UK lockdown, and were followed weekly for up to about 16 weeks. For CDR1 and CDR2, the germline V gene lists SNHLY and FYNNEI. V was cut back by 9 bases and J by 1 base, leaving a gap of 34 bases between them. Measured from the cysteine to the phenylalanine, the CDR3 is 21 residues long. CDR3 DNA is the only sequence kept; it has 63 bases, read in frame from the first base.

The sample consisted of whole blood, taken at baseline. This sequence uses TRBV2 and TRBJ1-3, and the D gene may be TRBD1, 6 bases matching. This sequence was found in an adult who was a healthcare worker with PCR-confirmed SARS-CoV-2 infection or an uninfected control (not recorded which). At the DNA level, the sequence is TGTGCCAGGAACCGGATAAGCGGGCCAGGGGCCACTGGGGTTTCTGGAAACACCATATATTTT. This encodes CARNRISGPGATGVSGNTIYF.